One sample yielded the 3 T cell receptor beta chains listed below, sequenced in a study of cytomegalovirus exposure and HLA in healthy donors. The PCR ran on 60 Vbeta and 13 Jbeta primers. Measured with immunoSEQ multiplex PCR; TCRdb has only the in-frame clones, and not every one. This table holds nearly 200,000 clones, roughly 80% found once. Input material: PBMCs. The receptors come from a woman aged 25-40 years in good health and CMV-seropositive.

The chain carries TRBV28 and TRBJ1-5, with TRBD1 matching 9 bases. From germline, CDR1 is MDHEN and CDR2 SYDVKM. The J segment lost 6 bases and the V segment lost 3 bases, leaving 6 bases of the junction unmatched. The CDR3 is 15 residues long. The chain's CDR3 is CASSFVQGALQPQHF. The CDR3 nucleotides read TGTGCCAGCAGTTTTGTACAGGGGGCCCTTCAGCCCCAGCATTTT.

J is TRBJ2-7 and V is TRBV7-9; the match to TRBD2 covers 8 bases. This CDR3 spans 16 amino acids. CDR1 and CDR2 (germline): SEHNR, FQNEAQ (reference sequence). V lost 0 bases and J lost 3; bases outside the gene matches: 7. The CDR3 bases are TGTGCCAGCAGCTTAGCGGGAATAGCGGGAAACTACGAGCAGTACTTC. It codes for CASSLAGIAGNYEQYF.

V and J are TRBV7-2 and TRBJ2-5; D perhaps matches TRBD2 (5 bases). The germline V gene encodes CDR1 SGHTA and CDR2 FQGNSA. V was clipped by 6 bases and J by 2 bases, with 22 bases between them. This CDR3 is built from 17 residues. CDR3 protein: CASRAGSPGGLQETQYF. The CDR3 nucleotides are TGTGCCAGCAGAGCCGGGTCCCCAGGAGGTTTACAAGAGACCCAGTACTTC.